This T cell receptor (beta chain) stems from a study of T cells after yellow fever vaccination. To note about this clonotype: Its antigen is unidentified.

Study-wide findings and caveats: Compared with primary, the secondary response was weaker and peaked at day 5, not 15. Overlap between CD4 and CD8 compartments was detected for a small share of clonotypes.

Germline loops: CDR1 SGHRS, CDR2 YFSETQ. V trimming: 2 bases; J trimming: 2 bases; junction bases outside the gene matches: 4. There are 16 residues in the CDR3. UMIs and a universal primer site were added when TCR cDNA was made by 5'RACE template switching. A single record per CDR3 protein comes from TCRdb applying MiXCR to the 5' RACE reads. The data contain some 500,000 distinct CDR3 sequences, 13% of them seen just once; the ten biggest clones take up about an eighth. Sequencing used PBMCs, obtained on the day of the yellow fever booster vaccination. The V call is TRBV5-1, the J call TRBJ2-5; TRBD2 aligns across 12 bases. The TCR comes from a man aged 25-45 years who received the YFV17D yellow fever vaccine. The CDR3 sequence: CASSLLTSGSQETQYF. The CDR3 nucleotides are TGCGCCAGCAGCTTACTGACTAGCGGGAGTCAAGAGACCCAGTACTTC.